A single sample gave rise to the 2 T cell receptor beta chains below, sequenced in a study of CD8 T cells in Susac syndrome. An input of about 0.5 to 1 ug of RNA was subjected to reverse transcription using random hexamers. TCRdb re-analysed the immunoSEQ multiplex PCR reads in MiXCR, keeping a single row per CDR3 protein. The sample shows fewer than 350,000 distinct CDR3 sequences, approximately 85% of them seen only once. Specimen: CD8+ T cells from PBMCs. These receptors were collected from a human donor with multiple sclerosis.

This sequence joins TRBV19 and TRBJ2-3; D possibly matches TRBD1 or TRBD2 (5 bases each). CDR1 is LNHDA, CDR2 SQIVND, per germline (reference sequence). Trimming removed 2 bases from V and 4 bases from J, with 16 bases in between. This CDR3 has 16 amino acids. The DNA of the CDR3 is TGTGCCAGTAGTATACGGGGCCGACCCGCGGCAGATACGCAGTATTTT. Its protein product is CASSIRGRPAADTQYF. Based on the CDR3 plus reference TRBV19 and TRBJ2-3, the full variable domain is DGGITQSPKYLFRKEGQNVTLSCEQNLNHDAMYWYRQDPGQGLRLIYYSQIVNDFQKGDIAEGYSVSREKKESFPLTVTSAQKNPTAFYLCASSIRGRPAADTQYFGPGTRLTVL.

The chain joins TRBV25-1 to TRBJ2-7; tentative D call: TRBD1 (5 bases). This CDR3 spans 14 amino acids. Per germline, CDR1 MGHDK and CDR2 SYGVNS. V lost 5 bases and J lost 6, with 17 bases in between. CDR3 nucleotide sequence: TGTGCCAGCAGTTCTCGACAGCCCGTGGCCGAGCAGTACTTC. Translation gives CASSSRQPVAEQYF.